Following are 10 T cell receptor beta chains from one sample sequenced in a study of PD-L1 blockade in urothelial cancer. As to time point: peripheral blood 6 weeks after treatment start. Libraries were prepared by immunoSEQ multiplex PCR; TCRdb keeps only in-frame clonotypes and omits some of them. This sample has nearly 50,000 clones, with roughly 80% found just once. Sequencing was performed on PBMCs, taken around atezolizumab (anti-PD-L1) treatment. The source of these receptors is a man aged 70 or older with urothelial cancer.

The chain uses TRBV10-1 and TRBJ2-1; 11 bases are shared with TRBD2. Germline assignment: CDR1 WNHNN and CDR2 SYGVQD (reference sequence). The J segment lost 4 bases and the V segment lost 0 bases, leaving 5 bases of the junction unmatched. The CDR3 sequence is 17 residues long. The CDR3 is CASSESIGTSGYNEQFF. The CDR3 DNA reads TGCGCCAGCAGTGAGTCGATTGGGACTAGCGGTTACAATGAGCAGTTCTTC.

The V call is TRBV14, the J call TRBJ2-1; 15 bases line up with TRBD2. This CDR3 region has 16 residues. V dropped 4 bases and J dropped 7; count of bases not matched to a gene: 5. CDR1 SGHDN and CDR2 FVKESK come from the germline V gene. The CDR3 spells CASSPSGTSGRNEQFF. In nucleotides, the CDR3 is TGTGCCAGCAGCCCATCCGGGACTAGCGGGAGGAATGAGCAGTTCTTC.

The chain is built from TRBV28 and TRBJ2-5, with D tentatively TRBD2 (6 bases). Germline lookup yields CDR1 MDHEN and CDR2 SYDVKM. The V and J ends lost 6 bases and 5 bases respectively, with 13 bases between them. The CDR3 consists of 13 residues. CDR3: CASRLSGMETQYF. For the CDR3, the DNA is TGTGCCAGCAGACTTAGCGGCATGGAGACCCAGTACTTC.

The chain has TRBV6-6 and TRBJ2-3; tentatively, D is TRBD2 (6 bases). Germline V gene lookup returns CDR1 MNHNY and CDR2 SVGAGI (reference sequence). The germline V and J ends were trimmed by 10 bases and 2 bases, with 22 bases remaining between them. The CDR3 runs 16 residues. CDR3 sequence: CATKAAREQITDTQYF. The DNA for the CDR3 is TGTGCCACTAAAGCGGCCCGGGAGCAAATCACAGATACGCAGTATTTT.

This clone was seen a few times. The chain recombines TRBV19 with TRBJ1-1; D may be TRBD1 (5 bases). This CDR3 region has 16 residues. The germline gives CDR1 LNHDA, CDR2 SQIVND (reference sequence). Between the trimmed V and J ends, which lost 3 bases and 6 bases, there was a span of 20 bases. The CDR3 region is CASSMSPGRGNAEAFF. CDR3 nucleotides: TGTGCCAGTAGTATGAGTCCGGGGCGGGGGAATGCTGAAGCTTTCTTT.

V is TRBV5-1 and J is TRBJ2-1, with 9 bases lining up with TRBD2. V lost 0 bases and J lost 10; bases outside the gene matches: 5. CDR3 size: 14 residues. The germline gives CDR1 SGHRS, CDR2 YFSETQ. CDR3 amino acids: CASSLGSGSWEQFF. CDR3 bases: TGCGCCAGCAGCTTGGGTAGCGGGAGTTGGGAGCAGTTCTTC.

The CDR3 sequence: CASSPVWGDRVHEQYF. In DNA, the CDR3 is TGTGCCAGCAGCCCTGTCTGGGGCGACAGGGTGCACGAGCAGTACTTC. This chain links TRBV7-8 with TRBJ2-7; 7 bases are shared with TRBD1. Per germline, CDR1 SGHVS and CDR2 FQNEAQ. Losses at the gene ends were 5 bases for V and 5 bases for J; bases not matched to a gene: 15. The CDR3 spans 16 residues.

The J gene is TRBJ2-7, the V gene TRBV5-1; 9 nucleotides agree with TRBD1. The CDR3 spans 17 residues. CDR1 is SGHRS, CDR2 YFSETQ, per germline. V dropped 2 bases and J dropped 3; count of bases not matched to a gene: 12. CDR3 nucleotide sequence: TGCGCCAGCAGCTTCTCACCTACGGGACAGGGACACTACGAGCAGTACTTC. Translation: CASSFSPTGQGHYEQYF.

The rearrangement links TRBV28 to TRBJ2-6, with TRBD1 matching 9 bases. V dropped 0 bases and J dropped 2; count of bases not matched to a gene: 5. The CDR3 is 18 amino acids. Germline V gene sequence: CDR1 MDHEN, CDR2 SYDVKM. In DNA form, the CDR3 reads TGTGCCAGCAGTTTATGGGGGACAGGGAGGCCTGGGGCCAACGTCCTGACTTTC. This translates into CASSLWGTGRPGANVLTF.

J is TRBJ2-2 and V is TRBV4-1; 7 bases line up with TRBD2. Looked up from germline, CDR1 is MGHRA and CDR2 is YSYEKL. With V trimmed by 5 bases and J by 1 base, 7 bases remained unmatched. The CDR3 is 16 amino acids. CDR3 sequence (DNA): TGCGCCAGCAGCAGGGGCCTAGCGGAGAACACCGGGGAGCTGTTTTTT. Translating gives CASSRGLAENTGELFF.